This T cell receptor beta chain came from a study of regulatory T cells in long-lasting Graves disease. Points from the study as a whole: New patients shared about a thousand public clonotypes, fewer than the approximately 2,500 shared by persistent patients. Newly diagnosed Graves' patients exceeded persistent ones in TCR diversity.

A remark on this clonotype: Its antigen is as yet unknown. A much larger clone sits a single nucleotide away, making a read error possible.

Time point defined: persistent/refractory GD, antithyroid drugs over 5 years with positive TRAb. The TCR library was prepared using RNA isolated from PBMCs. Researchers made TCR beta libraries by using iRepertoire HTBI primers and running Arm-PCR on CDR3 regions. From the multiplex PCR reads, TCRdb called clonotypes with MiXCR, one entry per CDR3 protein. The table records 400,000 to 600,000 distinct CDR3 sequences, 20% to 25% of them present only once. This clonotype was obtained from a female donor with Graves disease. The sequenced sample was peripheral blood mononuclear cells (PBMCs), obtained when the disease was refractory, from a patient treated with antithyroid drugs.

CDR3 in DNA: TGTGCCAGCAGTTTCACAGGGCTGGGCAATCAGCCCCAGCATTTT. This encodes CASSFTGLGNQPQHF. The chain links TRBV28 to TRBJ1-5; D is perhaps TRBD1 (6 bases). The length of the CDR3 is 15 residues. V shed 3 bases and J shed 2 bases, with 11 bases lying between them. Germline lookup yields CDR1 MDHEN and CDR2 SYDVKM.